The entry below gives a single T cell receptor beta chain sequence along with its context. This clonotype was found many times. This clone's antigen is unknown. No base-level quality is on record; no much larger clone is a single base apart. Cut back by 0 bases and 5 bases, the V and J ends lie 5 bases apart. CDR3 length: 13 amino acids, cysteine to phenylalanine. The read is trimmed to its CDR3 DNA, 39 bases read in frame from base 1. Taken from the germline V gene, the CDR1 and CDR2 loops are LGHNA and YNFKEQ. The library was built by means of 5' RACE. Sequencing relied on an Illumina MiSeq. TCRdb applied fastp at Q25 and MiXCR to the public reads, then kept only in-frame beta chains. Each entry merges the rows of one CDR3 protein and shows their most common DNA and genes. The table for this sample lists about 82,000 distinct CDR3 sequences; about 5% of them were counted only once. The top ten constitute 7% to 9% of the sample.

This entry is derived from a study of T cells of healthy individuals (dated by TCRdb to between 2018 and 2020). The chain links TRBV4-2 with TRBJ1-5; the D gene cannot be resolved reliably. This sequence was found in a female donor in good health. For the CDR3, the sequence is CASSQDADQPQHF. The DNA sequence follows: TGTGCCAGCAGCCAAGATGCGGATCAGCCCCAGCATTTT.